One TCR beta chain is described in this entry. The data were produced by immunoSEQ multiplex PCR, yet TCRdb's version contains in-frame clones alone and is incomplete. Among some 150,000 clones listed, roughly 90% were seen once. Time point defined: blood 2 weeks post-SBRT. Treatment specified: 15 Gy SBRT to primary tumor, nephrectomy 4 weeks later. The CDR3 is made up of 11 amino acids. V lost 6 bases and J lost 6, with 9 bases in between. Germline-derived CDR1 and CDR2 are SGHDT and YYEEEE. The data originate from a study of radiation and T cells in renal cell carcinoma. The chain joins TRBV5-6 to TRBJ1-2; no clear D. The sample in question was blood, obtained from a patient whose treatment included radiotherapy and nephrectomy. This receptor was obtained from a woman aged 45-59 years with renal cell carcinoma. The CDR3 nucleotides are TGTGCCAGCACTCTAACGGATGGCTACACCTTC. Residues: CASTLTDGYTF.